These 29 T cell receptor beta chains originate from one sample sequenced in a study of T cell changes during pregnancy in multiple sclerosis. Clones were sequenced by immunoSEQ multiplex PCR, and TCRdb holds only the in-frame ones, with some missing. The profile shows 75,000 to 90,000 clones, about 90% of them singletons. Source: PBMCs, taken in the first trimester of pregnancy. The receptors shown here come from a female donor in good health, serving as a control in a pregnancy study. Some clones in this sample may be carry-over from other donors' samples.

The chain combines TRBV7-2 with TRBJ2-3; no clear D gene. Germline CDR1 and CDR2: SGHTA and FQGNSA. CDR3 length equals 13 residues. V lost 5 bases to trimming and J lost 5 bases, with 11 bases between them. Here the CDR3 reads CASSVNMVDTQYF. The DNA of the CDR3 is TGTGCCAGCAGCGTGAACATGGTAGATACGCAGTATTTT.

The chain carries TRBV21-1 and TRBJ2-1; the D call TRBD2 from the table was never checked on the DNA. TRBV21-1 is listed as a pseudogene. CDR3 size: 15 residues. CDR3 bases: TGTGCCAGTACCCCACTAGCGGGAACCTACAATGAGCAGTTCTTC. It codes for CASTPLAGTYNEQFF.

This clone was found once. This sequence joins TRBV28 and TRBJ1-2; D unclear. V gave up 3 bases and J gave up 3 bases, with 2 bases separating them. The CDR3 covers 11 residues. Germline V gene sequence: CDR1 MDHEN, CDR2 SYDVKM. The DNA of the CDR3 is TGTGCCAGCAGTTTCTACTATGGCTACACCTTC. Protein: CASSFYYGYTF.

The rearrangement links TRBV29-1 to TRBJ2-6, with a possible D match to TRBD1 (6 bases). V lost 5 bases and J 0 bases, leaving 8 bases between the germline ends. Germline CDR1 is SQVTM and CDR2 is ANQGSEA. This CDR3 is built from 14 residues. The chain's CDR3 is CSVTGTSGANVLTF. CDR3 in DNA: TGCAGCGTTACAGGGACCTCTGGGGCCAACGTCCTGACTTTC.

This chain connects TRBV7-9 to TRBJ1-1; 7 bases are shared with TRBD1. The CDR3 length is 17 residues. With V trimmed by 3 bases and J by 2 bases, 12 bases remained unmatched. Germline assignment: CDR1 SEHNR and CDR2 FQNEAQ (reference sequence). The CDR3 loop reads CASSFTPDRLSNTEAFF. Written as DNA, the CDR3 is TGTGCCAGCAGCTTCACCCCGGACAGGCTTTCAAACACTGAAGCTTTCTTT.

V is TRBV9 and J is TRBJ1-5; D may be TRBD1 (5 bases). The V end lost 3 bases, the J end lost 2 bases, and 12 bases lay between the germline ends. Germline-derived CDR1 and CDR2 are SGDLS and YYNGEE. The CDR3 length is 15 residues. For the CDR3, the DNA is TGTGCCAGCAGCGGACCGGGGGGTGGCAATCAGCCCCAGCATTTT. This encodes CASSGPGGGNQPQHF.

V is TRBV7-2 and J is TRBJ2-7, with 7 bases matching TRBD2. Germline trimming cut 1 base from V and 5 bases from J; bases unmatched to any gene: 5. The CDR3 is 14 amino acids. Germline-derived CDR1 and CDR2 are SGHTA and FQGNSA. The CDR3 DNA follows: TGTGCCAGCAGCTTAGGGGCGGGAGTCAACGAGCAGTACTTC. It specifies CASSLGAGVNEQYF.

The CDR3 is CASSSSGGSSYEQYF. For the CDR3, the DNA is TGTGCCAGCAGCTCCTCTGGCGGTAGCTCCTACGAGCAGTACTTC. The chain recombines TRBV11-2 with TRBJ2-7; D gene uncertain. The CDR3 consists of 15 residues. Per germline, CDR1 SGHAT and CDR2 FQNNGV. With 4 bases removed from V and 0 bases from J, the gap between germline ends came to 13 bases. The variable domain in full, completed from reference TRBV11-2 and TRBJ2-7, reads EAGVAQSPRYKIIEKRQSVAFWCNPISGHATLYWYQQILGQGPKLLIQFQNNGVVDDSQLPKDRFSAERLKGVDSTLKIQPAKLEDSAVYLCASSSSGGSSYEQYFGPGTRLTVT.

V gene TRBV28 combines with J gene TRBJ2-5; 16 nucleotides match TRBD2. CDR1 and CDR2 (germline): MDHEN, SYDVKM. CDR3 size: 18 residues. The V segment lost 6 bases and the J segment 5 bases; nucleotides outside the gene matches: 12. This CDR3 reads CASRGSGTSGGAHETQYF. CDR3 sequence (DNA): TGTGCCAGCAGGGGATCCGGGACTAGCGGGGGGGCCCACGAGACCCAGTACTTC.

This chain connects TRBV6-5 to TRBJ1-1; tentative D call: TRBD1 (6 bases). The CDR3 covers 14 residues. Germline V CDR1 and CDR2: MNHEY, SVGAGI. V was cut by 6 bases and J by 2 bases, with 13 bases left in between. CDR3 sequence reads: CASRTDRPNTEAFF. The CDR3 region has the DNA TGTGCCAGCAGAACAGACAGGCCCAACACTGAAGCTTTCTTT.

The chain has TRBV11-2 and TRBJ1-4; TRBD1 is a possible D gene (5 bases). With 4 bases removed from V and 4 bases from J, the gap between germline ends came to 16 bases. The germline CDR1 and CDR2 sequences are SGHAT and FQNNGV. CDR3 size: 16 residues. The CDR3 loop reads CASSSGGSRINEKLFF. The CDR3 region has the DNA TGTGCCAGCAGCTCGGGGGGGTCCCGAATTAATGAAAAACTGTTTTTT.

The DNA of the CDR3 is TGCGCCAGCAGCCAAGGGGCGGGGAACACCGGGGAGCTGTTTTTT. The encoded protein is CASSQGAGNTGELFF. The rearrangement uses TRBV4-1 and TRBJ2-2; D is possibly TRBD2 (5 bases). The CDR3 spans 15 residues. V was trimmed by 1 base and J by 1 base, leaving 7 bases between them. Germline lookup yields CDR1 MGHRA and CDR2 YSYEKL.

This chain links TRBV11-3 with TRBJ2-7; 7 bases align to TRBD1. This CDR3 comprises 14 residues. The junction had 2 bases not matched to a gene; V was cut back by 1 base and J by 2 bases. The germline CDR1 and CDR2 sequences are SGHNT and YENEEA. Here the CDR3 DNA reads TGTGCCAGCAGCTTAGCCGGGACAGCCTACGAGCAGTACTTC. Amino acid sequence: CASSLAGTAYEQYF.

CDR3 protein: CASKMVPGGSGTDTQYF. The CDR3 DNA reads as TGTGCCAGTAAAATGGTCCCGGGGGGGTCAGGCACAGATACGCAGTATTTT. The gene calls are TRBV19 and TRBJ2-3; 8 bases are a match to TRBD2. Germline lookup yields CDR1 LNHDA and CDR2 SQIVND (reference sequence). The ends lost 7 bases at V and 1 base at J; junction bases unmatched: 13. CDR3 length: 17 amino acids.

This sequence joins TRBV5-6 and TRBJ2-7; maybe TRBD1 (5 bases). CDR1 SGHDT and CDR2 YYEEEE come from the germline V gene. The CDR3 is 13 amino acids. Trimming cost V 3 bases and J 3 bases, with 10 bases left between them. The CDR3 DNA follows: TGTGCCAGCAGCTACCCGACAGACTACGAGCAGTACTTC. It encodes CASSYPTDYEQYF.

The rearrangement links TRBV29-1 to TRBJ2-1; D possibly corresponds to TRBD2 (5 bases). Germline-derived CDR1 and CDR2 are SQVTM and ANQGSEA. The CDR3 runs to 15 residues. Trimming removed 2 bases at V and 3 bases at J, with 14 bases between. Here the CDR3 DNA reads TGCAGCGTTGAAACGGAAGCGGCATTCTACAATGAGCAGTTCTTC. Protein product: CSVETEAAFYNEQFF.

This chain joins TRBV6-4 and TRBJ1-2; D gene ambiguous. This CDR3 has 13 residues. V was shortened by 2 bases and J by 3 bases, with 7 bases between the two germline ends. Germline values: CDR1 MRHNA, CDR2 SNTAGT. CDR3 amino acids: CASSDREYYGYTF. The CDR3 nucleotides read TGTGCCAGCAGTGACAGGGAGTACTATGGCTACACCTTC.

This chain links TRBV6-4 with TRBJ2-1; 9 bases are a match to TRBD2. The CDR3 consists of 15 residues. The ends lost 3 bases at V and 0 bases at J; junction bases unmatched: 0. CDR1 and CDR2 from the germline V gene are MRHNA and SNTAGT. CDR3 DNA: TGTGCCAGCAGTGATAGCGGGAGCTCCTACAATGAGCAGTTCTTC. Its translation is CASSDSGSSYNEQFF.

The genes are TRBV7-2 and TRBJ2-7; 9 bases match TRBD2. Germline-derived CDR1 and CDR2 are SGHTA and FQGNSA. There are 16 residues in the CDR3. V lost 1 base, J lost 5 bases, and 9 bases stayed unmatched. The CDR3 sequence: CASSLELAGSLNEQYF. Here the CDR3 DNA reads TGTGCCAGCAGCTTAGAGCTAGCGGGAAGTCTCAACGAGCAGTACTTC. Based on the CDR3 plus reference TRBV7-2 and TRBJ2-7, the full variable domain is GAGVSQSPSNKVTEKGKDVELRCDPISGHTALYWYRQSLGQGLEFLIYFQGNSAPDKSGLPSDRFSAERTGGSVSTLTIQRTQQEDSAVYLCASSLELAGSLNEQYFGPGTRLTVT.

V and J are TRBV30 and TRBJ2-1; 9 bases line up with TRBD1. CDR3 length: 16 residues. The germline gives CDR1 GTSNPN, CDR2 SVGIG (reference sequence). Losses at the gene ends were 1 base for V and 4 bases for J; bases not matched to a gene: 8. The CDR3 nucleotides are TGTGCCTGGAGTGCCGACAGGACAGGGGTATACAATGAGCAGTTCTTC. Residues: CAWSADRTGVYNEQFF.

The chain's CDR3 is CASTPDRKHGYTF. CDR3 sequence (DNA): TGTGCCAGCACCCCGGACAGGAAACATGGCTACACCTTC. The chain couples TRBV6-5 to TRBJ1-2; 7 positions agree with TRBD1. This CDR3 is built from 13 residues. J was trimmed by 6 bases and V by 7 bases; bases with no gene match: 8. Germline-derived CDR1 and CDR2 are MNHEY and SVGAGI.

The chain links TRBV6-5 to TRBJ2-7; D ambiguous. V was trimmed by 6 bases and J by 1 base, leaving 13 bases between them. The CDR3 has 14 residues. Germline-derived CDR1 and CDR2 are MNHEY and SVGAGI. This CDR3 is CASSRDTGSYEQYF. The CDR3 DNA reads as TGTGCCAGCAGCCGCGACACTGGATCCTACGAGCAGTACTTC.

The CDR3 sequence is CASRSDRAHEQFF. For the CDR3, the DNA is TGTGCCAGCAGAAGTGACAGGGCCCATGAGCAGTTCTTC. The chain couples TRBV2 to TRBJ2-1; the match to TRBD1 covers 7 bases. Per germline, CDR1 SNHLY and CDR2 FYNNEI. With V trimmed by 6 bases and J by 8 bases, 7 bases remained unmatched. This CDR3 comprises 13 residues.

V usage is TRBV7-2 and J usage is TRBJ2-7; D is unresolved. V was shortened by 1 base and J by 0 bases, with 10 bases between the two germline ends. The CDR3 runs 15 residues. Germline-derived CDR1 and CDR2 are SGHTA and FQGNSA. This CDR3 is CASSLEVWSSYEQYF. For the CDR3, the DNA is TGTGCCAGCAGCTTAGAGGTCTGGAGCTCCTACGAGCAGTACTTC.

V and J are TRBV28 and TRBJ1-1; 7 nucleotides agree with TRBD1. This CDR3 comprises 14 residues. V shed 5 bases, J shed 2 bases, and the junction held 5 bases outside the gene matches. In germline, CDR1 is MDHEN, CDR2 SYDVKM. The DNA for the CDR3 is TGTGCCAGCAGTCCAGGGGGTACCAACACTGAAGCTTTCTTT. Its translation is CASSPGGTNTEAFF.

J is TRBJ2-1 and V is TRBV19; the match to TRBD1 covers 10 bases. Germline values: CDR1 LNHDA, CDR2 SQIVND (reference sequence). CDR3 length: 20 residues. Trimming took 2 bases from V and 7 from J; bases not matched to a gene: 20. CDR3 amino acids: CASSIRGTGVSDRGNNEQFF. The CDR3 nucleotides are TGTGCCAGTAGTATAAGGGGGACAGGGGTCTCCGATAGGGGTAATAATGAGCAGTTCTTC.

This rearrangement joins TRBV4-1 to TRBJ1-1; no clear D. V was shortened by 1 base and J by 5 bases, with 14 bases between the two germline ends. Germline values: CDR1 MGHRA, CDR2 YSYEKL. The CDR3 loop spans 15 amino acids. The CDR3 reads CASSQVGRGRTEAFF. The CDR3 nucleotides are TGCGCCAGCAGCCAAGTAGGCAGAGGCCGGACTGAAGCTTTCTTT.

The chain recombines TRBV9 with TRBJ2-1, with D possibly matching TRBD2 (7 bases). The germline V gene has CDR1 SGDLS and CDR2 YYNGEE. The CDR3 is made up of 15 amino acids. Between the trimmed V and J ends, which lost 3 bases and 0 bases, there was a span of 10 bases. The CDR3 DNA is TGTGCCAGCAGCGGGGGGGGCAGCTCCTACAATGAGCAGTTCTTC. It encodes CASSGGGSSYNEQFF.

This clone was detected once. The gene calls are TRBV29-1 and TRBJ2-1; 9 positions agree with TRBD1. This CDR3 contains 15 residues. Germline V CDR1 and CDR2: SQVTM, ANQGSEA. With V trimmed by 0 bases and J by 8 bases, 8 bases remained unmatched. CDR3 nucleotides: TGCAGCGTTGAAGATCGGGGACAGGGAAGGGATGAGCAGTTCTTC. Translating gives CSVEDRGQGRDEQFF.